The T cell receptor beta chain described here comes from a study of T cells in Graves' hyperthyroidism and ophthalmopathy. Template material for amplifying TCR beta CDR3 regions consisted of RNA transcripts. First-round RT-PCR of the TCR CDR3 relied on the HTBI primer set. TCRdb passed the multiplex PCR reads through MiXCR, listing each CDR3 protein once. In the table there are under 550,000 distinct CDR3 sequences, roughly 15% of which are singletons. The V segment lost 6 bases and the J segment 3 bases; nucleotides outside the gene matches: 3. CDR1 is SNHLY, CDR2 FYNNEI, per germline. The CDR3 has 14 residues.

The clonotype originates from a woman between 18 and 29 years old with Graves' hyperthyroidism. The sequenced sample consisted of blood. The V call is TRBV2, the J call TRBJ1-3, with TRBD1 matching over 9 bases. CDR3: CASRDRGFGNTIYF. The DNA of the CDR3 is TGTGCCAGCAGGGACAGGGGATTTGGAAACACCATATATTTT.